The clone carrying this TCR beta chain was observed at least ten times. The antigen is undetermined. V lost 6 bases to trimming and J lost 4 bases; unmatched junction nucleotides: 14. The CDR3 covers 16 residues. Germline CDR1 reads SGHTA; CDR2 reads FQGNSA. The sample originates from a study of blood T cells in healthy people across ages. Study observations and caveats: In older individuals, TCR beta diversity per million T cells was lower, falling roughly linearly with age.

Then a second PCR, running about 6 to 11 cycles, was carried out with a sample-barcoded 5' primer and a J-beta primer mix. Using its own MiXCR run on the 5' RACE reads, TCRdb lists one record per CDR3 protein. The repertoire holds 750,000 to 1,000,000 distinct CDR3 sequences, about 28% seen once, with 10% in the top ten. In terms of origin and age, donors were healthy Caucasian individuals from Russia aged roughly 6 to 100. Each donor had around 9.2 milliliters of peripheral blood drawn. These same data were also listed under a study on T cells of mothers and their children.

The TCR comes from a woman in her forties in good health. The chain has TRBV7-2 and TRBJ2-7; 8 bases line up with TRBD1. Sequencing used blood. This CDR3 is CASSSTGGQVLYEQYF. In DNA, the CDR3 is TGTGCCAGCAGTTCCACAGGGGGGCAGGTCCTGTACGAGCAGTACTTC.